These 25 T cell receptor beta chains came from one sample sequenced in a study of shared clonotypes between healthy human individuals. The assay was immunoSEQ multiplex PCR, and TCRdb's table has in-frame clones only and misses some. The sample holds under 2,500,000 clones, 95% seen once. The material sequenced was naive CD4+ T cells sorted from blood. Regarding subset: CD45RA+ positively selected. The receptors originated from a man aged 18 to 29 in good health.

V gene TRBV6-1 combines with J gene TRBJ1-3; no clear D. Trimming left V 9 bases short and J 4 bases short, with 19 bases between. This CDR3 region has 15 residues. CDR1 and CDR2 (germline): MNHNS, SASEGT. CDR3 residues: CASLGGLARGNTIYF. Here the CDR3 DNA reads TGTGCCAGTCTCGGCGGGTTAGCGAGGGGAAACACCATATATTTT.

The V call is TRBV15, the J call TRBJ1-3, with D tentatively TRBD1 (5 bases). Germline values: CDR1 LNHNV, CDR2 YYDKDF (reference sequence). Trimming pared 0 bases from V and 4 bases from J, leaving 19 bases between. CDR3 length: 18 amino acids. CDR3 DNA: TGTGCCACCAGCAGAGATACTGAGTTCAGGGTCGGAGGAAACACCATATATTTT. Its protein product is CATSRDTEFRVGGNTIYF.

Concerning this clone itself: At one of its ends the junction is not consistent with the germline gene, which may arise from a read error. Here the CDR3 reads CASREGTVVNIQYF. The CDR3 DNA sequence: TGTGCCAGCAGGGAAGGGACAGTTGTGAACATTCAGTACTTC. The gene calls are TRBV2 and TRBJ2-4, with 7 bases fitting TRBD1. Germline CDR1 and CDR2: SNHLY and FYNNEI. The CDR3 runs 14 residues.

This clone has a single count. The chain combines TRBV19 with TRBJ1-5; perhaps TRBD1 as D (5 bases). From germline, CDR1 is LNHDA and CDR2 SQIVND (reference sequence). V was cut by 4 bases and J by 1 base, with 17 bases left in between. This CDR3 spans 17 amino acids. This CDR3 reads CASSTRTGALSNQPQHF. Here the CDR3 DNA reads TGTGCCAGTAGTACCCGAACAGGCGCCTTGAGCAATCAGCCCCAGCATTTT. Full variable domain (rest looked up from reference TRBV19 and TRBJ1-5): DGGITQSPKYLFRKEGQNVTLSCEQNLNHDAMYWYRQDPGQGLRLIYYSQIVNDFQKGDIAEGYSVSREKKESFPLTVTSAQKNPTAFYLCASSTRTGALSNQPQHFGDGTRLSIL.

The chain has TRBV5-6 and TRBJ2-4; 8 bases align to TRBD2. Germline trimming cut 0 bases from V and 9 bases from J; bases unmatched to any gene: 2. Germline V CDR1 and CDR2: SGHDT, YYEEEE. The CDR3 is 13 amino acids. The CDR3 nucleotides read TGTGCCAGCAGCTTGGATCTAGCGGGCATTCAGTACTTC. Amino acid sequence: CASSLDLAGIQYF.

The chain has TRBV5-1 and TRBJ2-3, with a weak D call TRBD2 (5 bases). Trimming shortened V by 2 bases and J by 1 base, and 8 bases separated the two germline ends. The germline CDR1 and CDR2 sequences are SGHRS and YFSETQ. This CDR3 is 14 amino acids long. CDR3 coding DNA: TGCGCCAGCAGCTTCGCGGAGGGCACAGATACGCAGTATTTT. As protein: CASSFAEGTDTQYF.

This sequence joins TRBV30 and TRBJ2-3; tentatively, D is TRBD2 (7 bases). Germline V gene lookup returns CDR1 GTSNPN and CDR2 SVGIG (reference sequence). With 4 bases removed from V and 4 bases from J, the gap between germline ends came to 12 bases. This CDR3 has 13 residues. The CDR3 DNA reads TGTGCCTGGAAAACGGGGGGCGCAGATACGCAGTATTTT. Translating gives CAWKTGGADTQYF.

CDR3 coding DNA: TGCGCCAGCGCTAGCGAAACCTACGAGCAGTACTTC. Its translation is CASASETYEQYF. The chain links TRBV5-1 to TRBJ2-7; D is possibly TRBD2 (6 bases). V was trimmed by 7 bases and J by 2 bases, leaving 10 bases between them. The CDR3 sequence is 12 residues long. The germline CDR1 and CDR2 sequences are SGHRS and YFSETQ.

The chain combines TRBV12-5 with TRBJ1-1; D remains ambiguous. Trimming removed 3 bases at V and 1 base at J, with 6 bases between. The CDR3 runs 13 residues. CDR1 and CDR2 (germline): LGHNT, FRNRAP. This CDR3 is CASGLDENTEAFF. The DNA for the CDR3 is TGTGCTAGTGGTTTAGACGAGAACACTGAAGCTTTCTTT.

This chain uses TRBV11-2 with TRBJ1-3, with D hard to call. This CDR3 spans 15 amino acids. Trimming took 2 bases from V and 0 from J, leaving 8 bases between them. Germline CDR1 is SGHAT and CDR2 is FQNNGV. The CDR3 region is CASSLRSNSGNTIYF. The CDR3, as DNA: TGTGCCAGCAGCTTAAGGAGCAACTCTGGAAACACCATATATTTT.

V gene TRBV10-1 combines with J gene TRBJ2-2; 7 nucleotides align to TRBD1. CDR1 and CDR2 (germline): WNHNN, SYGVQD (reference sequence). V shed 8 bases, J shed 0 bases, and the junction held 3 bases outside the gene matches. This CDR3 comprises 14 residues. CDR3 DNA: TGCGCCAGCCGAACAGGGGCGAACACCGGGGAGCTGTTTTTT. Protein product: CASRTGANTGELFF.

The gene calls are TRBV19 and TRBJ1-2; D gene unclear. In germline, CDR1 is LNHDA, CDR2 SQIVND (reference sequence). The CDR3 loop spans 13 amino acids. Trimming shortened V by 6 bases and J by 4 bases, and 12 bases separated the two germline ends. The CDR3 is CASRAGKSYGYTF. The CDR3 nucleotides read TGTGCCAGTAGGGCGGGCAAGAGCTATGGCTACACCTTC.

Comment on this clone: Different DNA sequences within this sample yield the same CDR3. The chain has TRBV18 and TRBJ1-1; no clear D gene. Germline V CDR1 and CDR2: KGHSH, LQKENI. V was clipped by 5 bases and J by 1 base, with 8 bases between them. CDR3 length: 13 amino acids. The CDR3 region is CASSSAGNTEAFF. CDR3 coding DNA: TGTGCCAGCTCAAGCGCAGGGAACACTGAAGCTTTCTTT. Together with reference TRBV18 and TRBJ1-1, the CDR3 gives the full variable domain: NAGVMQNPRHLVRRRGQEARLRCSPMKGHSHVYWYRQLPEEGLKFMVYLQKENIIDESGMPKERFSAEFPKEGPSILRIQQVVRGDSAAYFCASSSAGNTEAFFGQGTRLTVV.

The rearrangement joins TRBV7-2 to TRBJ2-4; TRBD2 matches at 9 bases. CDR1 and CDR2 (germline): SGHTA, FQGNSA. CDR3 length: 15 amino acids. V gave up 5 bases and J gave up 5 bases; unmatched junction bases: 7. CDR3 bases: TGTGCCAGCAGCCGCTCCTCTAGCGGGGAAAACATTCAGTACTTC. Its translation is CASSRSSSGENIQYF.

The rearrangement links TRBV5-1 to TRBJ1-6; D is ambiguous. The CDR3 totals 15 residues. Between the trimmed V and J ends, which lost 5 bases and 5 bases, there was a span of 14 bases. The germline CDR1 and CDR2 sequences are SGHRS and YFSETQ. DNA of the CDR3: TGCGCCAGCAGTTTTGACCGGGGAGATAATTCACCCCTCCACTTT. It is translated as CASSFDRGDNSPLHF.

Concerning this clone: The junction and the germline gene differ at one end; a read error may be behind it. The V call is TRBV28, the J call TRBJ1-4, with 10 bases fitting TRBD1. Germline CDR1 reads MDHEN; CDR2 reads SYDVKM. This CDR3 is built from 15 residues. In DNA, the CDR3 is TGTGCCAGCAGGCCGGGACAGGGGCCCGCCGAAACACTGTTTTTT. It codes for CASRPGQGPAETLFF.

The gene calls are TRBV2 and TRBJ2-1, with D possibly matching TRBD1 (5 bases). The germline V gene encodes CDR1 SNHLY and CDR2 FYNNEI. V was shortened by 4 bases and J by 4 bases, with 11 bases between the two germline ends. The CDR3 totals 14 residues. CDR3 region: CASSGLGPYNEQFF. CDR3 coding DNA: TGTGCCAGCAGTGGATTGGGGCCATACAATGAGCAGTTCTTC.

The rearrangement uses TRBV6-5 and TRBJ1-2, with D tentatively TRBD1 (6 bases). The germline V and J ends were trimmed by 5 bases and 7 bases, with 14 bases remaining between them. CDR1 is MNHEY, CDR2 SVGAGI, per germline. The CDR3 spans 13 residues. The CDR3 DNA sequence: TGTGCCAGCAGTGCTACAGGGATCCCTGGCTACACCTTC. Amino acids: CASSATGIPGYTF.

CDR3 loop: CASSSYQGGNTEAFF. CDR3 bases: TGTGCCAGCAGTTCATATCAGGGAGGGAACACTGAAGCTTTCTTT. The chain joins TRBV28 to TRBJ1-1; TRBD1 is a possible D gene (5 bases). The CDR3 covers 15 residues. V was cut by 4 bases and J by 1 base, with 13 bases left in between. In germline, CDR1 is MDHEN, CDR2 SYDVKM.

The genes are TRBV4-1 and TRBJ2-7, with D hard to call. The V end lost 3 bases, the J end lost 5 bases, and 23 bases lay between the germline ends. This CDR3 region has 17 residues. Germline loops: CDR1 MGHRA, CDR2 YSYEKL. The CDR3 protein is CASSQKETWVNVHEQYF. The CDR3 DNA follows: TGCGCCAGCAGCCAGAAAGAGACTTGGGTAAATGTCCACGAGCAGTACTTC.

The V gene is TRBV7-9, the J gene TRBJ2-7; TRBD2 agrees at 11 bases. The CDR3 has 19 residues. V dropped 5 bases and J dropped 2; count of bases not matched to a gene: 17. Germline CDR1 and CDR2: SEHNR and FQNEAQ (reference sequence). In DNA form, the CDR3 reads TGTGCCAGCAGCCCCCAGGAGGGGCTAGCGGGAGGCCCTACCTACGAGCAGTACTTC. This sequence encodes CASSPQEGLAGGPTYEQYF.

The chain uses TRBV19 and TRBJ1-1; D may be TRBD1 (6 bases). Germline V gene sequence: CDR1 LNHDA, CDR2 SQIVND (reference sequence). This CDR3 has 16 amino acids. V dropped 2 bases and J dropped 4 bases, with 17 bases sitting between them. CDR3 coding DNA: TGTGCCAGTAGTATAATCCCAGGGGCGCTTGTCACTGAAGCTTTCTTT. The encoded protein is CASSIIPGALVTEAFF.

Concerning this clone itself: A read error may produce the germline difference seen at one junction end. This chain connects TRBV30 to TRBJ1-4; D unclear. This CDR3 has 14 amino acids. Per the germline V gene, CDR1 is GTSNPN and CDR2 is SVGIG (reference sequence). As DNA, the CDR3 is TGTGCCTGGAGTGTACAGTCATCTAAGGAAAAACTGTTTTTT. It translates to CAWSVQSSKEKLFF.

The chain couples TRBV30 to TRBJ2-7; TRBD1 is a possible D gene (5 bases). Per the germline V gene, CDR1 is GTSNPN and CDR2 is SVGIG (reference sequence). The CDR3 is 14 residues long. The V end lost 4 bases, the J end lost 2 bases, and 15 bases lay between the germline ends. The CDR3 bases are TGTGCCTGGAAAAGACGACAGAATACCTACGAGCAGTACTTC. It codes for CAWKRRQNTYEQYF.

The genes are TRBV30 and TRBJ2-3; D perhaps matches TRBD1 (6 bases). Germline loops: CDR1 GTSNPN, CDR2 SVGIG (reference sequence). V was shortened by 4 bases and J by 0 bases, with 11 bases between the two germline ends. The CDR3 extends over 14 amino acids. The CDR3 loop reads CAWTGTPSTDTQYF. In DNA form, the CDR3 reads TGTGCCTGGACCGGGACACCCAGCACAGATACGCAGTATTTT.